A single sample gave rise to the 22 T cell receptor beta chains below, sequenced in a study of OX40 agonist ivuxolimab in advanced cancers. Measured with immunoSEQ multiplex PCR; TCRdb has only the in-frame clones, and not every one. The sample carries around 77,000 clones, about 89% recorded once. The material sequenced was CD4+ or CD8+ T cells sorted from blood, taken in a trial of the OX40 agonist ivuxolimab. The source is an adult with an advanced solid tumor such as melanoma, head and neck, liver or kidney cancer.

The V and J genes are TRBV5-6 and TRBJ2-1; no firm D call. The V end was cut by 0 bases, the J end by 7 bases, with 11 bases between. The germline CDR1 and CDR2 sequences are SGHDT and YYEEEE. The CDR3 runs to 14 residues. Written as DNA, the CDR3 is TGTGCCAGCAGCTTGGATGGGGTTCGGAATGAGCAGTTCTTC. The encoded protein is CASSLDGVRNEQFF.

The chain carries TRBV27 and TRBJ2-5; weak D call: TRBD1 (7 bases). V lost 5 bases, J lost 3 bases, and 22 bases lay in between. The CDR3 extends over 17 amino acids. CDR1 is MNHEY and CDR2 is SMNVEV in the germline V gene (reference sequence). CDR3 residues: CASSTETQGRDKETQYF. The CDR3 coding sequence is TGTGCCAGCAGTACGGAAACACAGGGGCGGGATAAAGAGACCCAGTACTTC.

The rearrangement joins TRBV4-2 to TRBJ2-2, with D unclear. The CDR3 is 17 residues long. The V gene's germline CDR1 is LGHNA and CDR2 YNFKEQ. V was cut by 0 bases and J by 5 bases, with 16 bases left in between. The CDR3 spells CASSQEYEASRTGELFF. In nucleotides, the CDR3 is TGTGCCAGCAGCCAAGAGTACGAGGCGTCGCGTACCGGGGAGCTGTTTTTT.

V usage is TRBV7-6 and J usage is TRBJ2-5; the match to TRBD2 covers 8 bases. The CDR3 consists of 15 residues. Germline assignment: CDR1 SGHVS and CDR2 FNYEAQ. Trimming removed 2 bases from V and 4 bases from J; junction bases left unmatched: 6. The CDR3 coding sequence is TGTGCCAGCAGCTTATGGCGGGGGGCTGGAGAGACCCAGTACTTC. Translated, it gives CASSLWRGAGETQYF.

The rearrangement links TRBV4-2 to TRBJ2-7; a possible D gene is TRBD2 (5 bases). The germline V gene has CDR1 LGHNA and CDR2 YNFKEQ. Trimming cost V 0 bases and J 1 base, with 13 bases left between them. The CDR3 is 16 amino acids. CDR3 sequence (DNA): TGTGCCAGCAGCCAAGAAAGGCTAGCTGAGTCCTACGAGCAGTACTTC. Translated: CASSQERLAESYEQYF.

The chain couples TRBV6-5 to TRBJ1-2; the match to TRBD1 covers 9 bases. Germline CDR1 is MNHEY and CDR2 is SVGAGI. This CDR3 is built from 15 residues. The J segment lost 7 bases and the V segment lost 0 bases, leaving 6 bases of the junction unmatched. The CDR3 DNA is TGTGCCAGCAGTTACTCGGGACAGGGCATGGCTGGCTACACCTTC. Its translation is CASSYSGQGMAGYTF.

This sequence joins TRBV7-8 and TRBJ2-1; D is possibly TRBD1 (5 bases). The CDR3 loop spans 15 amino acids. Per germline, CDR1 SGHVS and CDR2 FQNEAQ. The germline V and J ends were trimmed by 7 bases and 2 bases, with 15 bases remaining between them. CDR3 nucleotides: TGTGCCAGCAACAAAAGGGGCAAACCCTACAATGAGCAGTTCTTC. Protein sequence: CASNKRGKPYNEQFF.

This rearrangement joins TRBV29-1 to TRBJ1-1; D is ambiguous. This CDR3 is built from 13 residues. The ends were cut back, 3 bases at V and 2 bases at J, with 10 bases in the middle. Per germline, CDR1 SQVTM and CDR2 ANQGSEA. DNA of the CDR3: TGCAGCGTTGATCTGGGGAGTAACACTGAAGCTTTCTTT. This translates into CSVDLGSNTEAFF.

This clone was counted a single time. This sequence joins TRBV5-8 and TRBJ1-2; a weak D match, TRBD1 (6 bases). Germline loops: CDR1 SGHTS, CDR2 YDEGEE. The CDR3 covers 14 residues. The V and J ends lost 2 bases and 3 bases respectively, with 11 bases between them. The CDR3 protein is CASSLGTKDYGYTF. The CDR3 DNA is TGTGCCAGCAGCTTAGGGACAAAGGACTATGGCTACACCTTC.

The rearrangement links TRBV4-1 to TRBJ1-1; maybe TRBD1 (6 bases). Germline lookup yields CDR1 MGHRA and CDR2 YSYEKL. The CDR3 is made up of 17 amino acids. The germline V and J ends were trimmed by 1 base and 1 base, with 16 bases remaining between them. The CDR3 sequence is CASSQVFPGQGNTEAFF. CDR3 bases: TGCGCCAGCAGCCAAGTTTTTCCGGGACAAGGGAACACTGAAGCTTTCTTT.

This chain uses TRBV13 with TRBJ2-7, with TRBD1 matching 7 bases. Germline loops: CDR1 PRHDT, CDR2 FYEKMQ (reference sequence). Unmatched junction bases numbered 4, after V lost 5 bases and J lost 6 bases. The CDR3 is 12 residues long. The CDR3 coding sequence is TGTGCCAGCAGCGCCGGGACAGCCGAGCAGTACTTC. Residues: CASSAGTAEQYF.

This chain links TRBV29-1 with TRBJ2-7, with D maybe TRBD2 (6 bases). The CDR3 contains 13 residues. V lost 2 bases and J lost 3, with 11 bases in between. Germline V lookup: CDR1 SQVTM, CDR2 ANQGSEA. CDR3 region: CSVEWGEDYEQYF. CDR3 bases: TGCAGCGTTGAATGGGGGGAGGACTACGAGCAGTACTTC.

V and J are TRBV4-1 and TRBJ2-3; 8 bases align to TRBD2. Germline loops: CDR1 MGHRA, CDR2 YSYEKL. The CDR3 contains 15 residues. Unmatched junction bases numbered 7, after V lost 2 bases and J lost 6 bases. The CDR3 loop is CASSQLQTSEDTQYF. Here the CDR3 DNA reads TGCGCCAGCAGCCAACTCCAGACTAGCGAGGATACGCAGTATTTT.

On this clone itself: The germline gene is not matched at one end of the junction; a read error may be the cause. This chain connects TRBV7-8 to TRBJ1-2; D gene uncertain. Looked up from germline, CDR1 is SGHVS and CDR2 is FQNEAQ. This CDR3 has 15 residues. The CDR3 reads CASSLAGGDTYGYTF. CDR3 in DNA: TGTGCCAGCAGCCTAGCGGGCGGGGATACCTATGGCTACACCTTC.

The rearrangement joins TRBV7-9 to TRBJ2-2; D unclear. Trimming left V 3 bases short and J 7 bases short, with 6 bases between. Per the germline V gene, CDR1 is SEHNR and CDR2 is FQNEAQ (reference sequence). This CDR3 comprises 12 residues. The DNA of the CDR3 is TGTGCCAGCAGCTTTGGTGACGGGGAGCTGTTTTTT. Translating it yields CASSFGDGELFF.

This clone was seen just once. The chain carries TRBV2 and TRBJ2-1, with TRBD2 identical over 10 bases. This CDR3 has 15 residues. V lost 7 bases, J lost 8 bases, and 11 bases stayed unmatched. Germline lookup yields CDR1 SNHLY and CDR2 FYNNEI. The chain's CDR3 is CASKKVAGGLDEQFF. The CDR3 DNA follows: TGTGCCAGCAAGAAAGTAGCGGGGGGCCTCGATGAGCAGTTCTTC.

The chain has TRBV27 and TRBJ1-5; D is undetermined. The V end lost 3 bases, the J end lost 4 bases, and 7 bases lay between the germline ends. In germline, CDR1 is MNHEY, CDR2 SMNVEV (reference sequence). This CDR3 spans 13 amino acids. CDR3: CASSFHHNQPQHF. The CDR3 bases are TGTGCCAGCAGTTTCCATCATAATCAGCCCCAGCATTTT.

This chain links TRBV25-1 with TRBJ1-1; weak D call: TRBD1 (6 bases). V was shortened by 4 bases and J by 1 base, with 7 bases between the two germline ends. Germline V gives CDR1 MGHDK, CDR2 SYGVNS. The CDR3 has 13 amino acids. The CDR3 here is CASSAGANTEAFF. The CDR3 bases are TGTGCCAGCAGTGCAGGGGCGAACACTGAAGCTTTCTTT.

This clone came up once. The V and J genes are TRBV15 and TRBJ2-7, with 9 bases aligning to TRBD1. Germline trimming cut 7 bases from V and 2 bases from J; bases unmatched to any gene: 6. The CDR3 has 14 amino acids. Germline values: CDR1 LNHNV, CDR2 YYDKDF (reference sequence). The CDR3 sequence: CATKLGQGAYEQYF. For the CDR3, the DNA is TGTGCCACCAAGCTGGGACAGGGAGCCTACGAGCAGTACTTC.

DNA of the CDR3: TGCGCCAGCAGCCCCCGGGACAGGGATGCTTCACCCCTCCACTTT. Amino acid sequence: CASSPRDRDASPLHF. The chain combines TRBV4-1 with TRBJ1-6; 9 positions match TRBD1. The CDR3 is 15 amino acids. Per germline, CDR1 MGHRA and CDR2 YSYEKL. Trimming took 4 bases from V and 9 from J; bases not matched to a gene: 7.

The rearrangement links TRBV5-4 to TRBJ2-3; maybe TRBD2 (7 bases). Germline lookup yields CDR1 SGHNT and CDR2 YYREEE (reference sequence). This CDR3 has 17 residues. The ends were cut back, 4 bases at V and 5 bases at J, with 23 bases in the middle. CDR3 sequence: CASSLFGAGANEDTQYF. DNA of the CDR3: TGTGCCAGCAGCCTGTTTGGGGCGGGGGCTAACGAAGATACGCAGTATTTT.

CDR3 nucleotides: TGCGCCAGCAGCCAAGATTCAAGGGGCTATGGCTACACCTTC. It yields the protein CASSQDSRGYGYTF. V and J are TRBV4-1 and TRBJ1-2; a weak D match, TRBD1 (5 bases). This CDR3 contains 14 residues. Germline CDR1 is MGHRA and CDR2 is YSYEKL. The V gene lost 0 bases and the J gene lost 4 bases, with 9 bases spanning the gap.